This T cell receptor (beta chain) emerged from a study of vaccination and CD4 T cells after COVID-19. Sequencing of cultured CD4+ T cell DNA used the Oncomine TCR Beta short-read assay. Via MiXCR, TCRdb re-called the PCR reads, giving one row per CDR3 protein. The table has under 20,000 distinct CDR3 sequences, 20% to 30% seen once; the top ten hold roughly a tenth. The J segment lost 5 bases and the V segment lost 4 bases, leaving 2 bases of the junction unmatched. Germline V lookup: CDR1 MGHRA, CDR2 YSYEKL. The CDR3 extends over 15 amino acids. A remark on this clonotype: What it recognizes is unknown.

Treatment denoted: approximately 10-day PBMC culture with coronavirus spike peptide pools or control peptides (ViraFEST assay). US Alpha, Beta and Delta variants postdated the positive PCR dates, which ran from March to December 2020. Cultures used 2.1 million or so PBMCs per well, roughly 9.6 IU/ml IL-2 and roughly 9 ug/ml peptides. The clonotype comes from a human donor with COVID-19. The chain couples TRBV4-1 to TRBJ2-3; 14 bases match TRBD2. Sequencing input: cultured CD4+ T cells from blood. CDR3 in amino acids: CASSPGLAGGDTQYF. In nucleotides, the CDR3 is TGCGCCAGCAGCCCCGGACTAGCGGGGGGAGATACGCAGTATTTT.